A selection of T cell receptor beta chains follows, all from one sample in a study of T cell responses to AZD1222 COVID-19 vaccine. Libraries were prepared by immunoSEQ multiplex PCR; TCRdb keeps only in-frame clonotypes and omits some of them. Found here are 250,000 to 300,000 clones, 90% to 95% of them singletons; the top ten hold approximately 0.52%. The sample was peripheral blood, taken 28 days after the second AZD1222 dose. These TCRs come from an adult who received the AZD1222 COVID-19 vaccine. CDR3s leave out the opening cysteine and the closing phenylalanine or tryptophan.

CDR3 | J | V
ASSPFSTNEKLF | TRBJ1-4 | TRBV27
ASSMGAGQINTGELF | TRBJ2-2 | TRBV5-1
ASRPAGALTDTQY | TRBJ2-3 | TRBV27
ASSSGQGGGQPQH | TRBJ1-5 | TRBV28
ASSPFGAAYGYT | TRBJ1-2 | TRBV6-5
ASRPPGRQETQY | TRBJ2-5 | TRBV28
ASSQLQGNTEAF | TRBJ1-1 | TRBV3-1/TRBV3-2
ASSIRDRVHEQY | TRBJ2-7 | TRBV19
ASSLSGSTDTQY | TRBJ2-3 | TRBV7-9
ASSYLGSDYGYT | TRBJ1-2 | TRBV6-6
ASSSGQGNLQPQH | TRBJ1-5 | TRBV19
ASSLTVNNQPQH | TRBJ1-5 | TRBV28
ASSPGLAGTLTDTQY | TRBJ2-3 | TRBV5-8
ASSQERGRTYEQY | TRBJ2-7 | TRBV4-3
ASSQDFEQY | TRBJ2-7 | TRBV4-1
ASSGTGTNTEAF | TRBJ1-1 | TRBV7-9
ASSQDQGTFFYEQY | TRBJ2-7 | TRBV4-1
ASSPGQFSGNTIY | TRBJ1-3 | TRBV18
ASSYETTKLNSPLH | TRBJ1-6 | TRBV12-1
ASSQTSGQPQH | TRBJ1-5 | TRBV3-1/TRBV3-2
ASSGDIKAF | TRBJ1-1 | TRBV2